This TCR beta chain was retrieved from a study of regulatory T cells in long-lasting Graves disease. Findings and limits, study-wide: With a few thousand shared public clonotypes, persistent patients exceeded new patients, who shared 950 to 1,000. Persistent Graves' patients possessed reduced TCR diversity relative to recently diagnosed ones. Favored usage of TRBV28, TRBJ1-2 and TRBJ2-5 was recorded in persistent disease.

About this clonotype: Its antigen is unknown.

Arm-PCR with iRepertoire HTBI primers amplified the CDR3 regions for these TCR beta libraries. MiXCR, applied by TCRdb to the multiplex PCR reads, yields one record per CDR3 protein. The sample lists about 470,000 distinct CDR3 sequences; around 20% were seen once. The V and J ends lost 5 bases and 6 bases, in that order; junction bases with no gene match: 14. Germline V gene data show CDR1 as GTSNPN and CDR2 as SVGIG (reference sequence). The CDR3 runs 16 residues. Time point: persistent/refractory GD, antithyroid drugs over 5 years with positive TRAb. Researchers made the TCR library from RNA that was extracted from PBMCs.

The chain combines TRBV30 with TRBJ2-2; 8 bases are shared with TRBD2. The source is a female donor with Graves disease. Sample: peripheral blood mononuclear cells (PBMCs), taken when the disease was refractory, from a patient treated with antithyroid drugs. The CDR3 DNA is TGTGCCTGGGGTACCATTCGAGCGGGAGCCGCCGGGGAGCTGTTTTTT. This encodes CAWGTIRAGAAGELFF.